This TCR beta chain is from a study of regulatory T cells in long-lasting Graves disease. This clonotype was detected once. In germline, CDR1 is MDHEN, CDR2 SYDVKM. Trimming pared 4 bases from V and 1 base from J, leaving 10 bases between. The CDR3 covers 15 residues. Construction of the TCR beta libraries employed iRepertoire HTBI primers in conjunction with Arm-PCR of CDR3 regions. In the authors' methods: Throughout the samples, researchers identified around 65 TRBV and about 15 TRBJ segments. Using its own MiXCR run on the multiplex PCR reads, TCRdb lists one record per CDR3 protein. The V and J calls follow TCRdb's processing rather than the paper's. Seen here are 440,000 or so distinct CDR3 sequences, 14% to 15% observed once, and the top ten hold approximately 15%. The sample's time point: newly diagnosed GD, antithyroid drugs for less than 3 months. Following extraction of RNA from PBMCs, that RNA was used to make the TCR library.

These data were likewise used in another study, on T cells in Graves' hyperthyroidism and ophthalmopathy. From that second work: Graves' hyperthyroidism was deemed stable absent ophthalmopathy progression within 18 months. The primer set for the first-round RT-PCR of the TCR CDR3 was HTBI.

This TCR was recovered from a woman under 40 with Graves disease. This chain links TRBV28 with TRBJ2-2, with D perhaps TRBD2 (5 bases). This material consisted of peripheral blood mononuclear cells (PBMCs), taken at new diagnosis, from a patient treated with antithyroid drugs. The CDR3 DNA reads TGTGCCAGCAGTTCGAGGGCCCGGAACACCGGGGAGCTGTTTTTT. This encodes CASSSRARNTGELFF.